This TCR beta chain stems from a study of cytomegalovirus exposure and HLA in healthy donors. General study findings and limits: Most TCR sequences were uncommon, yet certain public TCRs appeared in many donors. Listed as cytomegalovirus-associated were about 160 TCR beta chains. First-cohort TCR clusters tended to co-occur in the 120 or so validation repertoires, a later analysis found.

The donors were in the approximately 120-subject validation cohort, distinct from the roughly 700-subject first cohort. A note on this clone: No antigen is known for it.

The data were produced by immunoSEQ multiplex PCR, yet TCRdb's version contains in-frame clones alone and is incomplete. The top ten hold under 4% of the sample, which has a few hundred thousand clones, around 91% seen once. The CDR3 length is 19 residues. Sequencing used PBMCs. The receptor comes from a woman under 40 in good health and CMV-seronegative. The chain combines TRBV21-1 with TRBJ2-1; whether TRBD2, the table's D call, matches the DNA was not checked. TRBV21-1 is a documented pseudogene. CDR3 sequence (DNA): TGTGCCAGCAGCCAAAGCTGGCGGGAGACACTGTACCTCTACAATGAGCAGTTCTTC. Amino acids: CASSQSWRETLYLYNEQFF.